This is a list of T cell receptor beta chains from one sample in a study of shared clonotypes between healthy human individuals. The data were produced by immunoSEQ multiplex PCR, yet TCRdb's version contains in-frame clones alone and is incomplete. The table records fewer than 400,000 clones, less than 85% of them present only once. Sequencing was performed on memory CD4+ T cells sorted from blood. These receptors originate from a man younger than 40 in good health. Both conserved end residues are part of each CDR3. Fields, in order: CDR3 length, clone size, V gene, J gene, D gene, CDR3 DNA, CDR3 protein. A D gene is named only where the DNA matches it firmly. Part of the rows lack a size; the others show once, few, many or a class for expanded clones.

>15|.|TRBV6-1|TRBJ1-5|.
TGTGCCAGCAGTGAGATTGACGGGGCTTGGGAGCCCCAGCATTTT
CASSEIDGAWEPQHF
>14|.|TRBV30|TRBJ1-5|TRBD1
TGTGCCTTCCAGGGACAGTCACCTGGGCAGCCCCAGCATTTT
CAFQGQSPGQPQHF
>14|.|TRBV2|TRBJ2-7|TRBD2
TGTGCCAGTATTCTAGCGGGAGGGCCATACGAGCAGTACTTC
CASILAGGPYEQYF
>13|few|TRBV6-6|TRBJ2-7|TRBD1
TGTGCCAGCCGGGACAGGGGGCCTTACGAGCAGTACTTC
CASRDRGPYEQYF
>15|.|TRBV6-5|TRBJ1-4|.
TGTGCCAGCAGTTACCAACCAGCAACTAATGAAAAACTGTTTTTT
CASSYQPATNEKLFF
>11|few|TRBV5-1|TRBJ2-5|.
TGCGCCAGCAGCTCAAAAGAGACCCAGTACTTC
CASSSKETQYF
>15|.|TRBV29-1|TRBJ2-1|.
TGCAGCGCCGAGGGGGGGCCTAGCTCCTACAATGAGCAGTTCTTC
CSAEGGPSSYNEQFF
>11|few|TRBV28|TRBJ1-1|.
TGTGCCAGCAGTTTTAGGACTGAAGCTTTCTTT
CASSFRTEAFF
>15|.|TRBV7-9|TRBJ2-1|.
TGTGCCAGCAGCTTAGGGCGACACTCCTACAATGAGCAGTTCTTC
CASSLGRHSYNEQFF
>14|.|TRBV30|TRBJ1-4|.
TGTGCCTGGAGTCTTGATGCAACTAATGAAAAACTGTTTTTT
CAWSLDATNEKLFF
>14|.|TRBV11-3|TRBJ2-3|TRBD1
TGTGCCAGCAGCCTGACAGGGGATGCAGATACGCAGTATTTT
CASSLTGDADTQYF
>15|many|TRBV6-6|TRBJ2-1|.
TGTGCCAGCAGTTACCCCCCAGGCACCGTCGATGAGCAGTTCTTC
CASSYPPGTVDEQFF
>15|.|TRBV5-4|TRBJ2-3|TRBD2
TGTGCCAGCAGCTTTGGACTAGCGGGAGTAGATACGCAGTATTTT
CASSFGLAGVDTQYF
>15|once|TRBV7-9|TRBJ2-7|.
TGTGCCAGCAGCTTAGCGCTTCCAGGGTCCTACGAGCAGTACTTC
CASSLALPGSYEQYF
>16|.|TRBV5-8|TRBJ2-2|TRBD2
TGTGCCAGCAGCTTAACTAGCGGGAGAATCACCGGGGAGCTGTTTTTT
CASSLTSGRITGELFF
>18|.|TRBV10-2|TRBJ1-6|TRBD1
TGCGCCAGCAGTGAGTCGACTCTAGGACAGGGTTTTAATTCACCCCTCCACTTT
CASSESTLGQGFNSPLHF
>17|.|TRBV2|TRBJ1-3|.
TGTGCCAGCAGTGAATCCCGAACTTTTCTCTCTGGAAACACCATATATTTT
CASSESRTFLSGNTIYF
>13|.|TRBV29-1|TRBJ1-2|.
TGCATTGTTGAGACGGAGGGTGGTAATGGCTACACCTTC
CIVETEGGNGYTF
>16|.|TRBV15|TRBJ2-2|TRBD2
TGTGCCACCAGCAGACCCCCAGGGACTAGCACCGGGGAGCTGTTTTTT
CATSRPPGTSTGELFF
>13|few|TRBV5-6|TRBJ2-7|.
TGTGCCAGCAGCTTGAGCGACAGATACGAGCAGTACTTC
CASSLSDRYEQYF
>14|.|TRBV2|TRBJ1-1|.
TGTGCCAGCAGCTCCCTAATGGGGAACACTGAAGCTTTCTTT
CASSSLMGNTEAFF
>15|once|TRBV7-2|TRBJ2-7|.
TGTGCCAGCAGAGATTACACGAGGGCGGGGTGGGAGCAGTACTTC
CASRDYTRAGWEQYF
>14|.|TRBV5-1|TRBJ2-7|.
TGCGCCAGCAGCTTGGCGGGGACACAATACGAGCAGTACTTC
CASSLAGTQYEQYF
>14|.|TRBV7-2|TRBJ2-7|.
TGTGCCAGCAGCCCCTATGGGAGAGCCTACGAGCAGTACTTC
CASSPYGRAYEQYF
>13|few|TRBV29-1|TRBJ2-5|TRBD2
TGCAGCGTTGAACTAGCGGTACAAGAGACCCAGTACTTC
CSVELAVQETQYF
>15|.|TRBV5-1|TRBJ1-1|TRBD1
TGCGCCAGCAGCTTGAACTCAGGGGGGAACACTGAAGCTTTCTTT
CASSLNSGGNTEAFF
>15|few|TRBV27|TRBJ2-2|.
TGTGCCAGCAGACCACCCGGGGATGCCACCGGGGAGCTGTTTTTT
CASRPPGDATGELFF
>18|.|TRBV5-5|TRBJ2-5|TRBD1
TGTGCCAGCAGCTTGTTACCCAGGACAGGGAGGTACCAAGAGACCCAGTACTTC
CASSLLPRTGRYQETQYF
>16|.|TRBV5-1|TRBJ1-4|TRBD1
TGCGCCAGCAGCTGGGGACAGGGCATCTTTAATGAAAAACTGTTTTTT
CASSWGQGIFNEKLFF
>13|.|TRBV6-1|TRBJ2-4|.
TGTGCCAGCAGTGATTTTCAACCGGGGGAAAAGTACTTC
CASSDFQPGEKYF
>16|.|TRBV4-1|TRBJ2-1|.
TGCGCCAGCAGCCAAGATTCCCAGATAAGCTACAATGAGCAGTTCTTC
CASSQDSQISYNEQFF
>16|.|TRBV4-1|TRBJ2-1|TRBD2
TGCGCCAGCAGCCAAGAAAGGCGGGGGACCTACAATGAGCAGTTCTTC
CASSQERRGTYNEQFF
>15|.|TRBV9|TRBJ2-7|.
TGTGCCAGCAGCGTAGTTGATAATCCGGTGGGCGAGCAGTACTTC
CASSVVDNPVGEQYF
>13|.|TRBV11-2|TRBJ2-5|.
TGTGCCAGCAGCAGGGACATTCAAGAGACCCAGTACTTC
CASSRDIQETQYF
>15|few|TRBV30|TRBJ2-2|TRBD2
TGTGCCTGGAGGCCTAGCGGGAGGAACACCGGGGAGCTGTTTTTT
CAWRPSGRNTGELFF
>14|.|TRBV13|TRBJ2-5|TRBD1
TGTGCCAGCAGCTCAGGGGGCGGGGAAGAGACCCAGTACTTC
CASSSGGGEETQYF
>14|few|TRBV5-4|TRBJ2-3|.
TGTGCCAGCAGCTCCCGATTTGTCACAGATACGCAGTATTTT
CASSSRFVTDTQYF
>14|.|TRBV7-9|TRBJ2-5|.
TGTGCCAGCAGCGAAGGGGTGGGACAAGAGACCCAGTACTTC
CASSEGVGQETQYF
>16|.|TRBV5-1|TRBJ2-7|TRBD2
TGCGCCAGCAGCCGCGGACTAGCGGCTCAGTCCTACGAGCAGTACTTC
CASSRGLAAQSYEQYF
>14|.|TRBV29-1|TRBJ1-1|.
TGCAGCGCAGGGAAACAAAGGAGGGACACTGAAGCTTTCTTT
CSAGKQRRDTEAFF
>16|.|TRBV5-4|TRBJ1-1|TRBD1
TGTGCCAGCAGCCCGGGGACAGAGTCTATGAACACTGAAGCTTTCTTT
CASSPGTESMNTEAFF
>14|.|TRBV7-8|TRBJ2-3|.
TGTGCCAGCAGCTTAGTAACTCCTACAGATACGCAGTATTTT
CASSLVTPTDTQYF
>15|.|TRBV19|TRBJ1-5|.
TGTGCCAGTAGTATGCGCGGGAAGAGCAATCAGCCCCAGCATTTT
CASSMRGKSNQPQHF
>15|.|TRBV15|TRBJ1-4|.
TGTGCCACCAGCAGAGACAGGGTCTCAAACGAAAAACTGTTTTTT
CATSRDRVSNEKLFF
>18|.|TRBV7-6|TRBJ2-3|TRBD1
TGTGCCAGCAGCTTACCATCGGGACAGGGAGGCCGCACAGATACGCAGTATTTT
CASSLPSGQGGRTDTQYF
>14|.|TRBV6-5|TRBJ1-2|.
TGTGCCAGCAGTTACGGGCAGCTATTGAGTCGCTACACCTTC
CASSYGQLLSRYTF
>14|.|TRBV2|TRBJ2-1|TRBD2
TGTGCCACCATGAGCGGGAGGGGTTACAATGAGCAGTTCTTC
CATMSGRGYNEQFF
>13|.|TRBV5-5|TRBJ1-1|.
TGTGCCAGCAGCTCAGGGATGAACACTGAAGCTTTCTTT
CASSSGMNTEAFF
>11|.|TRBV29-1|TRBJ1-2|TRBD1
TGCAGCGCTGGACAGGGTGGCGGCTACACCTTC
CSAGQGGGYTF
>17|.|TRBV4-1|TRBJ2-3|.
TGCGCCAGCAGCCAGGGGAGAGGTGGTGCAAACACAGATACGCAGTATTTT
CASSQGRGGANTDTQYF
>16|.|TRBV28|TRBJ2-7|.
TGTGCCAGCAGCCTACCCGGGACAAGAGGCTCCTACGAGCAGTACTTC
CASSLPGTRGSYEQYF
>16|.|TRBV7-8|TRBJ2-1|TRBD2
TGTGCCAGCAGCCGGAACCTAGCGGGAGGGCCGGGTGAGCAGTTCTTC
CASSRNLAGGPGEQFF
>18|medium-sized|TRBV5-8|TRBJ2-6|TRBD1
TGTGCCAGCAGCTTGCTGGGACAGGGTCACTCTGGGGCCAACGTCCTGACTTTC
CASSLLGQGHSGANVLTF
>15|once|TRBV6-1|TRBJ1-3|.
TGTGCCAGCAGTGGGGGCGTTAGCTCTGGAAACACCATATATTTT
CASSGGVSSGNTIYF
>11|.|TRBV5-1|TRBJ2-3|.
TGCGCCAGCTTCGACACAGATACGCAGTATTTT
CASFDTDTQYF
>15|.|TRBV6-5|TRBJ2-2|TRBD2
TGTGCCAGCGGTCAGCGGGGGTCGAACACCGGGGAGCTGTTTTTT
CASGQRGSNTGELFF
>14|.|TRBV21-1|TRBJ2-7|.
TGTGCCAGCAGCAAAGCTTGCTTACCCTACGAGCAGTACTTC
CASSKACLPYEQYF
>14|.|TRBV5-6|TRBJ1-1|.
TGTGCCAGCAGCTTAATGCAGGGATCCACTGAAGCTTTCTTT
CASSLMQGSTEAFF